This T cell receptor (beta chain) appears in the sequencing data of a study of CD8+ T cells in alopecia areata. The wider study: Patients given treatment had severity scored by the percentage of scalp area affected. The study's findings and limits: Many of the expanded lesional clones endured in scalp and blood while on tofacitinib.

Treatment defined: oral pan-JAK inhibitor, 5-10 mg twice daily. The CDR3 runs to 12 residues. V lost 1 base and J 11 bases, leaving 15 bases between the germline ends. From germline, CDR1 is GTSNPN and CDR2 SVGIG (reference sequence). Remarks on this clone: The antigen is unknown.

cDNA prepared by RNA extraction and subsequent reverse transcription served as the template for sequencing. Profiling relied on immunoSEQ multiplex PCR, and the TCRdb table lists in-frame clones only, not all of them. The sample lists about 120,000 clones; 50% to 75% were seen once. This sequence joins TRBV30 and TRBJ2-7; no reliable D call. Material: CD8+ T cells sorted from blood, obtained at week 4, from a patient treated with tofacitinib. The sequence came from a human donor with alopecia areata. The CDR3 loop reads CAWSEGLGMEYF. DNA for the CDR3: TGTGCCTGGAGTGAAGGGTTAGGGATGGAGTACTTC. The full variable domain, with the rest looked up from reference TRBV30 and TRBJ2-7, is SQTIHQWPATLVQPVGSPLSLECTVEGTSNPNLYWYRQAAGRGLQLLFYSVGIGQISSEVPQNLSASRPQDRQFILSSKKLLLSDSGFYLCAWSEGLGMEYFGPGTRLTVT.